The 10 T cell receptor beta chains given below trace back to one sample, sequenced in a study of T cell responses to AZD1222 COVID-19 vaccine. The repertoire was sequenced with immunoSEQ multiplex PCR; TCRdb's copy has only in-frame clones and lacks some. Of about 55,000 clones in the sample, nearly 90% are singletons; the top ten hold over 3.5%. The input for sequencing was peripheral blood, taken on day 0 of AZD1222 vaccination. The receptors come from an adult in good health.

The chain's CDR3 is CASSQDAGSTDTQYF. The CDR3 bases are TGCGCCAGCAGCCAAGATGCGGGGAGCACAGATACGCAGTATTTT. V is TRBV4-1 and J is TRBJ2-3; TRBD2 might be the D (6 bases). Per the germline V gene, CDR1 is MGHRA and CDR2 is YSYEKL. The germline V and J ends were trimmed by 0 bases and 0 bases, with 7 bases remaining between them. The CDR3 contains 15 residues.

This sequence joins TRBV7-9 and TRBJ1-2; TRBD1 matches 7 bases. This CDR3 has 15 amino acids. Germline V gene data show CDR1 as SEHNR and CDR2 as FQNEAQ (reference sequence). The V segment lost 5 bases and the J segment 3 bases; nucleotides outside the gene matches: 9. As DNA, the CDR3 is TGTGCCAGCAGCCCTACAGGGGCCGGGGACTATGGCTACACCTTC. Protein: CASSPTGAGDYGYTF.

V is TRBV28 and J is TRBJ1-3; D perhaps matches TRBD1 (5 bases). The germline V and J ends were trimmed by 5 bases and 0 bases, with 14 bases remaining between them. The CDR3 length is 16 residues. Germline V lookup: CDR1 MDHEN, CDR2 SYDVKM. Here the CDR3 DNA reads TGTGCCAGCAGTACCGGGACGGGCAGCTCTGGAAACACCATATATTTT. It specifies CASSTGTGSSGNTIYF.

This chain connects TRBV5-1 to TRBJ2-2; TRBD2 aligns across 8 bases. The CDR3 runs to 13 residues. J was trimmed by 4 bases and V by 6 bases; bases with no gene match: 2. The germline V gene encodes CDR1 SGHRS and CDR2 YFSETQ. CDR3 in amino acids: CASNRGGTGELFF. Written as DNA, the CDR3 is TGCGCCAGCAACCGGGGGGGCACCGGGGAGCTGTTTTTT.

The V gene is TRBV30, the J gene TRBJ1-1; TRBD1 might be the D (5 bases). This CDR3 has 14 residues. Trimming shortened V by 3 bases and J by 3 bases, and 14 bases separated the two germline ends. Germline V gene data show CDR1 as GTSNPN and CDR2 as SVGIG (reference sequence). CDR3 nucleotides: TGTGCCTGGAGCTCGGACGGGGGGTACACTGAAGCTTTCTTT. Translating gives CAWSSDGGYTEAFF.

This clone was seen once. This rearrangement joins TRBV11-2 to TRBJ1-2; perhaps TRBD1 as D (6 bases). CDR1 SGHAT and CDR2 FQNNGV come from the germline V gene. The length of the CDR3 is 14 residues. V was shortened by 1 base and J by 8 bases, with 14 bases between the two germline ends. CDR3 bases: TGTGCCAGCAGCTTAGGTTATCGCAGGGGCGGCTACACCTTC. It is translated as CASSLGYRRGGYTF.

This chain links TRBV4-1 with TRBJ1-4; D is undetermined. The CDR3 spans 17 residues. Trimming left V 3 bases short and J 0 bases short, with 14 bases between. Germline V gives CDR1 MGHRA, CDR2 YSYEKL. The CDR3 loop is CASSHGLIRATNEKLFF. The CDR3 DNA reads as TGCGCCAGCAGCCACGGGCTAATTCGGGCAACTAATGAAAAACTGTTTTTT.

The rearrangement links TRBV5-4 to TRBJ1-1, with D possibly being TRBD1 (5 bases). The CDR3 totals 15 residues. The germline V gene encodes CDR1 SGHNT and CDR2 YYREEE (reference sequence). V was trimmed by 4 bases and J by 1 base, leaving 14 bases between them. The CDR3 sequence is CASSRPGRPNTEAFF. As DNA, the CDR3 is TGTGCCAGCAGCCGCCCGGGACGTCCGAACACTGAAGCTTTCTTT.

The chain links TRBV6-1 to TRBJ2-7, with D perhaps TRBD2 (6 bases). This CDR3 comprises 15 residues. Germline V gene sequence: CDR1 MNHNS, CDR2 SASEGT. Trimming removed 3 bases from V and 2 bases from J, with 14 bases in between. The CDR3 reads CASSDSREVPYEQYF. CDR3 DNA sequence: TGTGCCAGCAGTGATTCAAGGGAGGTCCCCTACGAGCAGTACTTC.

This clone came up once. The CDR3 region is CASSVHQGTGREKLFF. In DNA, the CDR3 is TGTGCCAGCAGCGTCCACCAGGGGACTGGGAGGGAAAAACTGTTTTTT. The chain carries TRBV9 and TRBJ1-4; D perhaps matches TRBD1 (6 bases). V lost 2 bases, J lost 8 bases, and 19 bases lay in between. Germline CDR1 is SGDLS and CDR2 is YYNGEE. The CDR3 is 16 amino acids.